This T cell receptor (beta chain) was found in a study of blood T cells in healthy people across ages. PCR was performed a second time for about 7 to 11 cycles using a sample-barcoded 5' primer and a J-beta primer mix. From each sample, at least 3 million paired-end reads containing CDR3 were obtained. One entry per CDR3 protein results from TCRdb running MiXCR on the 5' RACE reads. This table holds under 2 million distinct CDR3 sequences, approximately 32% found once. Study-level points and caveats: Observed TCR beta diversity per million T cells went down as age went up. This fall followed a roughly linear course with age.

V lost 5 bases and J lost 0, with 16 bases in between. The CDR3 has 16 residues. CDR1 and CDR2 from the germline V gene are PRHDT and FYEKMQ (reference sequence). Concerning this clonotype itself: Its antigen is unidentified.

The sequenced material came from blood. This chain uses TRBV13 with TRBJ2-5; perhaps TRBD1 as D (6 bases). This TCR was recovered from a woman in her twenties or thirties in good health. The CDR3 nucleotides read TGTGCCAGCAGCCCATCATGGACAGAAAACCAAGAGACCCAGTACTTC. It translates to CASSPSWTENQETQYF.